Following are 4 T cell receptor beta chains from one sample sequenced in a study of T cell responses to AZD1222 COVID-19 vaccine. TCRdb keeps only in-frame clones here, not all; method: immunoSEQ multiplex PCR. The sample consists of 150,000 to 160,000 clones, 90% of them appearing once. Sequenced here: peripheral blood, sampled on day 0 of AZD1222 vaccination. Receptors were obtained from an adult in good health.

V is TRBV5-6 and J is TRBJ1-1; 8 bases are shared with TRBD1. There are 13 residues in the CDR3. Looked up from germline, CDR1 is SGHDT and CDR2 is YYEEEE. J lost 5 bases, V lost 3 bases, and 3 bases had no gene match. The CDR3 loop reads CASSSTGGTEAFF. CDR3 in DNA: TGTGCCAGCAGCTCAACAGGGGGGACTGAAGCTTTCTTT.

This rearrangement joins TRBV10-3 to TRBJ2-3; perhaps TRBD2 as D (7 bases). V lost 4 bases and J lost 1, with 12 bases in between. This CDR3 is 15 amino acids long. CDR1 is ENHRY, CDR2 SYGVKD, per germline. CDR3 DNA sequence: TGTGCCATCAGTGGTCAGGGGAGGGGCACAGATACGCAGTATTTT. It is translated as CAISGQGRGTDTQYF.

The chain uses TRBV18 and TRBJ1-5; 7 bases agree with TRBD1. The CDR3 runs 14 residues. Germline trimming cut 4 bases from V and 11 bases from J; bases unmatched to any gene: 11. CDR1 and CDR2 (germline): KGHSH, LQKENI. DNA for the CDR3: TGTGCCAGCTCACACGACAGGGAAGTCGGGGCCCAGCATTTT. Translation: CASSHDREVGAQHF. Filled out from reference TRBV18 and TRBJ1-5, the complete variable domain reads NAGVMQNPRHLVRRRGQEARLRCSPMKGHSHVYWYRQLPEEGLKFMVYLQKENIIDESGMPKERFSAEFPKEGPSILRIQQVVRGDSAAYFCASSHDREVGAQHFGDGTRLSIL.

A few counts support this clone. The J gene is TRBJ2-7, the V gene TRBV24-1; the match to TRBD1 covers 7 bases. The CDR3 has 16 residues. The V gene's germline CDR1 is KGHDR and CDR2 SFDVKD. The J segment lost 2 bases and the V segment lost 5 bases, leaving 11 bases of the junction unmatched. The CDR3 nucleotides read TGTGCCACCAGTGGCCCCGGGACAGCTTATGCCTACGAGCAGTACTTC. Encoded protein: CATSGPGTAYAYEQYF.